The 23 T cell receptor beta chains below all came from one sample that was sequenced in a study of OX40 agonist ivuxolimab in advanced cancers. The protocol was immunoSEQ multiplex PCR, while the TCRdb copy is restricted to in-frame clones and leaves out a portion. In the table there are 78,000 or so clones, roughly 93% of which are singletons. Sequences were derived from CD4+ or CD8+ T cells sorted from blood, sampled in a trial of the OX40 agonist ivuxolimab. The receptors shown here come from an adult with an advanced solid tumor such as melanoma, head and neck, liver or kidney cancer.

This chain joins TRBV28 and TRBJ1-2; D is unresolved. The ends were cut back, 2 bases at V and 4 bases at J, with 11 bases in the middle. CDR3 length equals 14 residues. Germline V CDR1 and CDR2: MDHEN, SYDVKM. The chain's CDR3 is CASSLRAGSYGYTF. In DNA form, the CDR3 reads TGTGCCAGCAGTTTACGGGCCGGGTCCTATGGCTACACCTTC.

The CDR3 region is CASSAKVSQGQETQYF. CDR3 DNA sequence: TGCGCCAGCAGCGCAAAAGTCTCACAGGGACAAGAGACCCAGTACTTC. This rearrangement joins TRBV5-1 to TRBJ2-5; D might be TRBD1 (6 bases). Germline CDR1 is SGHRS and CDR2 is YFSETQ. CDR3 length: 16 residues. V gave up 4 bases and J gave up 2 bases, with 18 bases separating them.

The V and J genes are TRBV6-6 and TRBJ1-6; 7 bases map to TRBD1. There are 13 residues in the CDR3. Germline V gives CDR1 MNHNY, CDR2 SVGAGI (reference sequence). J gave up 6 bases and V 8 bases, and 4 bases lay outside the gene matches. CDR3 in amino acids: CASRDSFNSPLHF. CDR3 DNA sequence: TGTGCCAGCCGGGACAGCTTTAATTCACCCCTCCACTTT.

V gene TRBV18 combines with J gene TRBJ2-3, with D possibly being TRBD1 (5 bases). The V end lost 6 bases, the J end lost 0 bases, and 19 bases lay between the germline ends. Germline lookup yields CDR1 KGHSH and CDR2 LQKENI. This CDR3 contains 17 residues. The CDR3 sequence is CASSRSWTPTSTDTQYF. The CDR3, as DNA: TGTGCCAGCTCCCGATCTTGGACACCCACTAGCACAGATACGCAGTATTTT.

This sequence joins TRBV5-1 and TRBJ1-1; D remains ambiguous. Germline-derived CDR1 and CDR2 are SGHRS and YFSETQ. There are 16 residues in the CDR3. V shed 3 bases and J shed 0 bases, with 15 bases lying between them. CDR3 sequence: CASSSIIPGLNTEAFF. DNA for the CDR3: TGCGCCAGCAGCTCAATCATTCCAGGTTTGAACACTGAAGCTTTCTTT.

The chain uses TRBV19 and TRBJ2-1; 7 nucleotides agree with TRBD2. Germline CDR1 LNHDA, CDR2 SQIVND (reference sequence). V lost 4 bases and J lost 0; bases outside the gene matches: 18. The length of the CDR3 is 20 residues. In nucleotides, the CDR3 is TGTGCCAGTAGTAAAGCGCGTGAAGCGGGACTATTAGGCTCCTACAATGAGCAGTTCTTC. Translating gives CASSKAREAGLLGSYNEQFF.

The gene calls are TRBV4-1 and TRBJ2-7, with D possibly TRBD1 on 6 matching bases. The germline V gene has CDR1 MGHRA and CDR2 YSYEKL. The V gene lost 4 bases and the J gene lost 2 bases, with 9 bases spanning the gap. The CDR3 is 13 amino acids. The CDR3 DNA sequence: TGCGCCAGCAGCCTGGACAGCCCCTACGAGCAGTACTTC. Protein product: CASSLDSPYEQYF.

On this clone itself: An end of the junction does not agree with germline; a read error may underlie this. The chain uses TRBV29-1 and TRBJ2-5; TRBD1 might be the D (7 bases). Germline V gives CDR1 SQVTM, CDR2 ANQGSEA. There are 13 residues in the CDR3. CDR3 DNA sequence: TGCAGCGTTGCGGAGGGGGCCCAAGAGGCCCAGTACTTC. Its protein is CSVAEGAQEAQYF.

The rearrangement links TRBV2 to TRBJ2-7, with 7 bases matching TRBD1. Germline V gene lookup returns CDR1 SNHLY and CDR2 FYNNEI. Trimming at V came to 6 bases and at J to 3 bases, leaving 5 bases not matched to a gene. The CDR3 has 13 residues. The chain's CDR3 is CASSVTGDYEQYF. CDR3 sequence (DNA): TGTGCCAGCAGCGTTACAGGGGACTACGAGCAGTACTTC.

V usage is TRBV10-3 and J usage is TRBJ2-6, with D unresolved. The CDR3 extends over 14 amino acids. Looked up from germline, CDR1 is ENHRY and CDR2 is SYGVKD. Trimming pared 6 bases from V and 2 bases from J, leaving 8 bases between. Here the CDR3 DNA reads TGTGCCATCAGCGCCGCAGCTGGGGCCAACGTCCTGACTTTC. This translates into CAISAAAGANVLTF.

This chain uses TRBV6-5 with TRBJ2-7; D is unclear. CDR3 length: 14 residues. Germline V gene lookup returns CDR1 MNHEY and CDR2 SVGAGI. With 5 bases removed from V and 4 bases from J, the gap between germline ends came to 15 bases. CDR3 in amino acids: CASSPRRNGYEQYF. CDR3 DNA sequence: TGTGCCAGCAGTCCCCGGAGAAACGGGTACGAGCAGTACTTC.

The table lists this clone with a few counts. This chain connects TRBV10-3 to TRBJ1-2; D is unresolved. With 4 bases removed from V and 4 bases from J, the gap between germline ends came to 10 bases. CDR1 ENHRY and CDR2 SYGVKD come from the germline V gene. The CDR3 is made up of 13 amino acids. The CDR3 nucleotides read TGTGCCATCAGTGCCGGCACTACCTATGGCTACACCTTC. This encodes CAISAGTTYGYTF.

CDR3: CASSFPVNQPQHF. The CDR3 coding sequence is TGTGCCAGCAGTTTCCCGGTCAATCAGCCCCAGCATTTT. The chain uses TRBV28 and TRBJ1-5; D is ambiguous. There are 13 residues in the CDR3. Trimming pared 3 bases from V and 3 bases from J, leaving 6 bases between. CDR1 and CDR2 (germline): MDHEN, SYDVKM.

V usage is TRBV5-4 and J usage is TRBJ2-3; D is ambiguous. V was cut by 0 bases and J by 2 bases, with 7 bases left in between. The CDR3 loop spans 14 amino acids. CDR1 SGHNT and CDR2 YYREEE come from the germline V gene (reference sequence). For the CDR3, the DNA is TGTGCCAGCAGCTTGGTGGGGTCCACAGATACGCAGTATTTT. Protein: CASSLVGSTDTQYF.

The gene calls are TRBV28 and TRBJ2-2, with unresolved D. The CDR3 has 14 amino acids. V lost 2 bases, J lost 6 bases, and 10 bases lay in between. Germline CDR1 and CDR2: MDHEN and SYDVKM. CDR3 region: CASSLPVLAGELFF. Here the CDR3 DNA reads TGTGCCAGCAGTTTACCAGTATTAGCCGGGGAGCTGTTTTTT. Supplemented by reference TRBV28 and TRBJ2-2, the full variable domain reads DVKVTQSSRYLVKRTGEKVFLECVQDMDHENMFWYRQDPGLGLRLIYFSYDVKMKEKGDIPEGYSVSREKKERFSLILESASTNQTSMYLCASSLPVLAGELFFGEGSRLTVL.

The rearrangement joins TRBV9 to TRBJ1-5; TRBD1 matches 8 bases. The CDR3 covers 15 residues. J gave up 5 bases and V 3 bases, and 7 bases lay outside the gene matches. Germline V gene data show CDR1 as SGDLS and CDR2 as YYNGEE. DNA for the CDR3: TGTGCCAGCAGCGCTGGACAGGGTTATTATCAGCCCCAGCATTTT. Residues: CASSAGQGYYQPQHF. Full variable domain (rest looked up from reference TRBV9 and TRBJ1-5): DSGVTQTPKHLITATGQRVTLRCSPRSGDLSVYWYQQSLDQGLQFLIQYYNGEERAKGNILERFSAQQFPDLHSELNLSSLELGDSALYFCASSAGQGYYQPQHFGDGTRLSIL.

V is TRBV5-1 and J is TRBJ1-6; 9 bases align to TRBD1. Germline assignment: CDR1 SGHRS and CDR2 YFSETQ. The CDR3 contains 16 residues. The trim removed 3 bases at V and 7 bases at J, leaving 8 bases unmatched. The CDR3 spells CASSSFSGTGNSPLHF. CDR3 coding DNA: TGCGCCAGCAGCTCCTTCTCGGGGACAGGGAATTCACCCCTCCACTTT.

This chain links TRBV7-8 with TRBJ1-2; D may be TRBD1 (5 bases). V was shortened by 5 bases and J by 8 bases, with 21 bases between the two germline ends. CDR3 length equals 15 residues. Germline V gene sequence: CDR1 SGHVS, CDR2 FQNEAQ. The CDR3 loop reads CASSHREEGRNGYTF. The CDR3 coding sequence is TGTGCCAGCAGCCACCGGGAGGAGGGGAGAAACGGCTACACCTTC.

The J gene is TRBJ2-3, the V gene TRBV4-1; D uncertain. From germline, CDR1 is MGHRA and CDR2 YSYEKL. The CDR3 spans 18 residues. V lost 0 bases, J lost 2 bases, and 18 bases lay in between. In nucleotides, the CDR3 is TGCGCCAGCAGCCAAGAAATACCAATTCGTGGCTCCACAGATACGCAGTATTTT. This codes for CASSQEIPIRGSTDTQYF.

The J gene is TRBJ1-1, the V gene TRBV18; the D is unclear. CDR1 and CDR2 from the germline V gene are KGHSH and LQKENI. CDR3 size: 14 residues. Trimming removed 4 bases at V and 3 bases at J, with 12 bases between. CDR3 in amino acids: CASSQARPHTEAFF. For the CDR3, the DNA is TGTGCCAGCTCACAGGCCAGGCCCCACACTGAAGCTTTCTTT.

V is TRBV6-1 and J is TRBJ2-5; D not resolved. This CDR3 is built from 14 residues. Trimming removed 6 bases from V and 0 bases from J, with 11 bases in between. The germline gives CDR1 MNHNS, CDR2 SASEGT. CDR3: CASRYQNHQETQYF. For the CDR3, the DNA is TGTGCCAGCAGATACCAAAACCACCAAGAGACCCAGTACTTC.

For the CDR3, the DNA is TGTGCCAGCTCTCGGGACGAGCAGTACTTC. This codes for CASSRDEQYF. The chain recombines TRBV14 with TRBJ2-7, with D uncertain. Trimming took 8 bases from V and 5 from J, leaving 7 bases between them. Germline V gene data show CDR1 as SGHDN and CDR2 as FVKESK. The length of the CDR3 is 10 residues.

J is TRBJ1-5 and V is TRBV7-2; 10 positions match TRBD1. J lost 2 bases, V lost 5 bases, and 3 bases had no gene match. The CDR3 spans 15 residues. In germline, CDR1 is SGHTA, CDR2 FQGNSA. The CDR3 bases are TGTGCCAGCAGCCCCGACAGGGGGCGCAATCAGCCCCAGCATTTT. Protein product: CASSPDRGRNQPQHF.